A single sample is the source of the 3 T cell receptor beta chains below, sequenced in a study of T-cell reconstitution after alpha-beta-depleted transplantation in children. Unique molecular identifiers were incorporated when the TCRbeta library was constructed. TCRdb called the PCR reads again in MiXCR, with one record for every CDR3 protein. The table shows about 260,000 distinct CDR3 sequences, with more than 9% occurring only once. Sequenced material: peripheral blood, taken 180 days after TCRalphabeta/CD19-depleted stem cell transplant. The receptor set was obtained from a male patient aged 2 to 9 who had a stem cell transplant for chronic granulomatous disease, so the T cells may come from the graft donor.

The chain couples TRBV28 to TRBJ2-7; perhaps TRBD2 as D (6 bases). CDR3 length: 15 amino acids. The V gene's germline CDR1 is MDHEN and CDR2 SYDVKM. The V end lost 6 bases, the J end lost 7 bases, and 22 bases lay between the germline ends. CDR3 amino acids: CASRPKLGPRGEQYF. CDR3 nucleotide sequence: TGTGCCAGCAGACCCAAACTAGGACCCCGGGGGGAGCAGTACTTC.

This clonotype was picked up many times. V and J are TRBV2 and TRBJ2-1; D might be TRBD1 (6 bases). In germline, CDR1 is SNHLY, CDR2 FYNNEI. V was cut by 5 bases and J by 14 bases, with 13 bases left in between. This CDR3 has 11 amino acids. The CDR3 protein is CASSLQGGEFF. The CDR3 DNA follows: TGTGCCAGCAGTCTACAGGGTGGTGAGTTCTTC.

This clonotype showed up just a few times. V is TRBV12-3 or TRBV12-4 and J is TRBJ2-7; 11 bases line up with TRBD1. V dropped 5 bases and J dropped 2; count of bases not matched to a gene: 8. The CDR3 spans 16 residues. This CDR3 reads CASSPDRGLFTYEQYF. CDR3 DNA sequence: TGTGCCAGCAGTCCGGACAGGGGGCTTTTTACCTACGAGCAGTACTTC.